A selection of T cell receptor beta chains follows, all from one sample in a study of cytomegalovirus exposure and HLA in healthy donors. The data were produced by immunoSEQ multiplex PCR, yet TCRdb's version contains in-frame clones alone and is incomplete. The sample has about 100,000 clones, over 60% seen once. What was sequenced was PBMCs. These receptors all come from a woman in her late teens or twenties in good health and CMV-seropositive. CDR3s include the opening cysteine and the closing phenylalanine or tryptophan. The D gene is left open where the match is weak. Clone size appears in some rows only: once, few, many, or a class for an expanded clone.

TRBJ1-2 | . | TRBV6-5 | . | TGTGCCAGCAGTTACAGTGACAGGCCAAACTATGGCTACACCTTC | CASSYSDRPNYGYTF
TRBJ1-1 | . | TRBV6-1 | . | TGTGCCAGCAGTGAAGAGGCAGGGGACACTGAAGCTTTCTTT | CASSEEAGDTEAFF
TRBJ2-7 | . | TRBV6-5 | . | TGCGCCAGCAGTTACGATAGGAGACGCTACGAGCAGTACTTC | CASSYDRRRYEQYF
TRBJ1-4 | few | TRBV6-6 | . | TGTGCCGCAGGGGCTGAAAAACTGTTTTTT | CAAGAEKLFF
TRBJ2-1 | . | TRBV5-4 | TRBD1 | TGTGCCAGCAGTTATAGACAGGGCTCCTACAATGAGCAGTTCTTC | CASSYRQGSYNEQFF
TRBJ2-5 | . | TRBV29-1 | TRBD1 | TGCAGCGTAGCCAGGGGGGAGACCCAGTACTTC | CSVARGETQYF
TRBJ2-1 | . | TRBV30 | . | TGTGCCTGGATGATCGGGAGTTCGAAGAATGAGCAGTTCTTC | CAWMIGSSKNEQFF
TRBJ2-7 | few | TRBV7-9 | . | TGTGCCAGCGCTCAAGGGGCCGCGCAGAGCTACGAGCAGTACTTC | CASAQGAAQSYEQYF
TRBJ2-7 | . | TRBV5-1 | TRBD1 | TGCGCCAGCAGCGAGGGGACAGGGGGAGGCAGGTCGGGCGAGCAGTACTTC | CASSEGTGGGRSGEQYF
TRBJ1-1 | . | TRBV27 | . | TGTGCCAGCAGTTGGGGGGTGAACACTGAAGCTTTCTTT | CASSWGVNTEAFF
TRBJ2-1 | . | TRBV18 | . | TGTGCCAGCTCGCTAGACTTGGACTCTAGTGAGCAGTTCTTC | CASSLDLDSSEQFF
TRBJ1-3 | . | TRBV14 | TRBD1 | TGTGCCAGCAGCCAAGTGTGGACAGGAGGGGACACCATATATTTT | CASSQVWTGGDTIYF
TRBJ1-3 | . | TRBV15 | . | TGTGCCACCGCCCAGGGCCCGGACACCATATATTTT | CATAQGPDTIYF
TRBJ1-1 | few | TRBV19 | TRBD1 | TGTGCCAGTAGTATTGGGACAGGAATGAACACTGAAGCTTTCTTT | CASSIGTGMNTEAFF
TRBJ2-1 | few | TRBV6-5 | . | TGTGCCAGTACAGGGTCCTACAATGAGCAGTTCTTC | CASTGSYNEQFF
TRBJ2-7 | . | TRBV29-1 | TRBD2 | TGCAGTTACTCGGGGGAGGGCGGCCACGAGCAGTACTTC | CSYSGEGGHEQYF
TRBJ1-1 | . | TRBV5-4 | . | TGTGCCAGCAGCTTAAGGGGGGTTGGGGGGGTCCCAGCTTTCTTT | CASSLRGVGGVPAFF
TRBJ2-1 | . | TRBV15 | . | TGTGCCACCAGCAGAGGGACTCAGCACCGTGAGCAGTTCTTC | CATSRGTQHREQFF
TRBJ2-7 | . | TRBV7-9 | TRBD2 | TGTGCCAGCAGCCCCCAAGCGGGATTGATCGAGCAGTACTTC | CASSPQAGLIEQYF
TRBJ1-5 | . | TRBV5-6 | . | TGTGCCAGCAGCTTGGCAGGGGCCCTTAGCAATCAGCCCCAGCATTTT | CASSLAGALSNQPQHF
TRBJ2-3 | once | TRBV6-6 | TRBD2 | TGTGCCAGCAGTACCTTAGCGGGGAGCACAGATACGCAGTATTTT | CASSTLAGSTDTQYF
TRBJ1-1 | . | TRBV6-5 | TRBD1 | TGTGCCAGCAGTCCGGGGACAGGGGCGAACACTGAAGCTTTCTTT | CASSPGTGANTEAFF
TRBJ1-1 | . | TRBV5-6 | TRBD1 | TGTGCCAGCAGCCTGACAGGGAGATACACTGAAGCTTTCTTT | CASSLTGRYTEAFF
TRBJ2-1 | . | TRBV14 | TRBD2 | TGTGCCAGCAGCCAATTTACCGACTTATTAGCGGGAAAGAGGACCTACAATGAGCAGTTCTTC | CASSQFTDLLAGKRTYNEQFF
TRBJ2-7 | . | TRBV5-6 | . | TGTGCCAGCAGCTTGGGGGGCTCAATCTACGAGCAGTACTTC | CASSLGGSIYEQYF
TRBJ1-1 | . | TRBV9 | . | TGTGCCAGCAGCGAACGCGACAGCGATAACACTGAAGCTTTCTTT | CASSERDSDNTEAFF
TRBJ2-7 | . | TRBV5-1 | . | TGCGCCAGCAGGGCGGAAAACTCCTACGAGCAGTACTTC | CASRAENSYEQYF
TRBJ1-1 | . | TRBV19 | . | TGTGCCAGTACCGTTTCCTGGAACACTGAAGCTTTCTTT | CASTVSWNTEAFF
TRBJ1-1 | . | TRBV19 | . | TGTGCCAGTAGTATGTACAGGAACACTGAAGCTTTCTTT | CASSMYRNTEAFF
TRBJ2-7 | . | TRBV5-6 | TRBD2 | TGTGCCAGCAGCTTCGGGACTAACTACGAGCAGTACTTC | CASSFGTNYEQYF
TRBJ1-1 | few | TRBV29-1 | TRBD1 | TGCAGCGTGTCTTCGGACAGGCCTGAAGCTTTCTTT | CSVSSDRPEAFF
TRBJ2-4 | . | TRBV5-6 | . | TGTGCCAGCAGCTTGGGAGGTGGCATTCAGTACTTC | CASSLGGGIQYF
TRBJ2-7 | . | TRBV2 | TRBD2 | TGTGCCAGCAGTCAGGGACTAGCGGGAGCCCCCTACGAGCAGTACTTC | CASSQGLAGAPYEQYF
TRBJ2-3 | . | TRBV2 | . | TGTGCCAGCAGTGAAGCGATGGCTGTGAGGGCGCAGTATTTT | CASSEAMAVRAQYF
TRBJ2-7 | . | TRBV5-1 | TRBD1 | TGCGCCAGCAGCTTGGAAGGCAGGGGGCCTACTGACGAGCAGTACTTC | CASSLEGRGPTDEQYF
TRBJ2-7 | . | TRBV28 | TRBD1 | TGTGCCAGCAGCATCGGACAGGGCGTGACCTACGAGCAGTACTTC | CASSIGQGVTYEQYF
TRBJ2-1 | . | TRBV2 | . | TGTGCCAGCAACGAACGGGAGACCTCCTACAATGAGCAGTTCTTC | CASNERETSYNEQFF
TRBJ2-2 | few | TRBV6-5 | TRBD2 | TGTGCCAGCAGTTACTCCGGACTAGTTAACACCGGGGAGCTGTTTTTT | CASSYSGLVNTGELFF
TRBJ2-1 | . | TRBV2 | TRBD2 | TGTGCCAGCAGAAGGACTAGCGGGAGGGCCAATGAGCAGTTCTTC | CASRRTSGRANEQFF
TRBJ1-2 | . | TRBV10-3 | TRBD1 | TGTGCCATCAGTATAGGGACAGGGAATGGCTACACCTTC | CAISIGTGNGYTF
TRBJ1-2 | . | TRBV2 | . | TGTGCCAGCAGTGGCGGGCGGAACTATGGCTACACCTTC | CASSGGRNYGYTF
TRBJ1-2 | . | TRBV5-6 | . | TGTGCCAGCAGCTCGACTCAGGGAATCCCTAACTATGGCTACACCTTC | CASSSTQGIPNYGYTF
TRBJ2-7 | . | TRBV4-1 | . | TGCGCCAGCAGCCAAGATCCATCATCCTACGAGCAGTACTTC | CASSQDPSSYEQYF
TRBJ1-1 | . | TRBV29-1 | . | TGCAGCGTTGTCGGGCGGGTGGAAACTGAAGCTTTCTTT | CSVVGRVETEAFF
TRBJ1-2 | . | TRBV18 | TRBD1 | TGTGCCAGCTCACCATCCACAGGGGGGACCGTAGCTAACTATGGCTACACCTTC | CASSPSTGGTVANYGYTF
TRBJ2-5 | . | TRBV6-5 | . | TGTGCCAGCAGTTACGGCGACAGGTCCCAAGAGACCCAGTACTTC | CASSYGDRSQETQYF
TRBJ1-4 | . | TRBV6-1 | . | TGTGCCAGCAGCCGACTTGTTTTCGAAAAACTGTTTTTT | CASSRLVFEKLFF
TRBJ2-7 | . | TRBV30 | TRBD2 | TGTGCCTGGGACGGACTAGCGAACTCCTACGAGCAGTACTTC | CAWDGLANSYEQYF
TRBJ2-1 | . | TRBV11-3 | . | TGTGCCAGCAGCAATGGGGCGGCCCCTTACAATGAGCAGTTCTTC | CASSNGAAPYNEQFF
TRBJ2-5 | . | TRBV4-1 | TRBD2 | TGCGCCAGCAGCCTTGGGCTAGCGGAAGAGACCCAGTACTTC | CASSLGLAEETQYF
TRBJ2-1 | . | TRBV6-5 | TRBD1 | TGTGCCAGCAGTCACCGGACAGGGAGGTACAATGAGCAGTTCTTC | CASSHRTGRYNEQFF